The 18 T cell receptor beta chains reported below all come from one sample, sequenced in a study of neoadjuvant nivolumab and ipilimumab in lung cancer. Sequencing used immunoSEQ multiplex PCR; TCRdb keeps in-frame clones, though not all of them. The data show approximately 17,000 clones, around 76% seen once. Source: tumor tissue, taken after neoadjuvant nivolumab, alone or with ipilimumab, at or shortly before surgery. These receptors originate from an adult with non-small cell lung cancer.

V gene TRBV5-6 combines with J gene TRBJ2-5, with D possibly TRBD1 on 6 matching bases. CDR1 and CDR2 (germline): SGHDT, YYEEEE. The CDR3 is 12 amino acids. V lost 5 bases to trimming and J lost 8 bases, with 13 bases between them. The CDR3 DNA is TGTGCCAGCAGACAGGGTGCCTCTACCCAGTACTTC. It encodes CASRQGASTQYF.

This clone has just a few counts. The rearrangement links TRBV5-4 to TRBJ1-1; possible D gene TRBD1, 5 bases. Germline values: CDR1 SGHNT, CDR2 YYREEE (reference sequence). The CDR3 has 15 residues. Deletions cut 6 bases from V and 1 base from J, with 16 bases between. This chain's CDR3 is CASTPPGKGNTEAFF. CDR3 coding DNA: TGTGCCAGCACCCCACCAGGGAAAGGGAACACTGAAGCTTTCTTT.

J is TRBJ1-6 and V is TRBV30; D perhaps matches TRBD1 (5 bases). The germline V gene encodes CDR1 GTSNPN and CDR2 SVGIG (reference sequence). This CDR3 is 14 amino acids long. Trimming stripped 0 bases from V and 10 bases from J, with 13 bases between. In nucleotides, the CDR3 is TGTGCCTGGAGTGTAGGCAGGGACTTATCACCCCTCCACTTT. It translates to CAWSVGRDLSPLHF.

The V gene is TRBV2, the J gene TRBJ2-5, with D possibly being TRBD2 (5 bases). Per the germline V gene, CDR1 is SNHLY and CDR2 is FYNNEI. V lost 7 bases and J 2 bases, leaving 11 bases between the germline ends. The CDR3 spans 13 residues. The CDR3 region is CASMYGGQETQYF. For the CDR3, the DNA is TGTGCCAGCATGTATGGAGGACAAGAGACCCAGTACTTC.

The gene calls are TRBV4-3 and TRBJ2-2, with 7 bases aligning to TRBD2. The CDR3 contains 15 residues. Unmatched junction bases numbered 7, after V lost 3 bases and J lost 6 bases. From germline, CDR1 is LGHNA and CDR2 YSLEER. For the CDR3, the DNA is TGCGCCAGCAGCCAGCTGGGGGAGGGTCCCGGGGAGCTGTTTTTT. Its protein is CASSQLGEGPGELFF.

The V and J genes are TRBV7-2 and TRBJ2-7; 9 positions agree with TRBD2. This CDR3 has 15 residues. Trimming removed 3 bases from V and 3 bases from J; junction bases left unmatched: 6. Germline CDR1 is SGHTA and CDR2 is FQGNSA. The CDR3 is CASSFGGGAGYEQYF. The CDR3 nucleotides are TGTGCCAGCAGCTTCGGCGGGGGGGCCGGCTACGAGCAGTACTTC.

The chain recombines TRBV11-1 with TRBJ2-1, with 12 bases that match TRBD2. The CDR3 has 17 residues. After removal of 1 base from V and 7 bases from J, the junction contained 8 bases not matched to a gene. CDR1 is SGHAT and CDR2 is FQDESV in the germline V gene (reference sequence). The CDR3 protein is CASSLGSSGGAGNEQFF. The CDR3 DNA sequence: TGTGCCAGCAGCTTAGGGTCTAGCGGGGGGGCCGGGAATGAGCAGTTCTTC. Complete variable domain (other parts from reference TRBV11-1 and TRBJ2-1): EAEVAQSPRYKITEKSQAVAFWCDPISGHATLYWYRQILGQGPELLVQFQDESVVDDSQLPKDRFSAERLKGVDSTLKIQPAELGDSAMYLCASSLGSSGGAGNEQFFGPGTRLTVL.

V gene TRBV11-3 combines with J gene TRBJ2-3; no reliable D call. The CDR3 has 12 residues. Germline V gene sequence: CDR1 SGHNT, CDR2 YENEEA. The V and J ends lost 4 bases and 2 bases respectively, with 4 bases between them. The CDR3 loop reads CASSSHTDTQYF. The CDR3 DNA reads as TGTGCCAGCAGCTCCCACACAGATACGCAGTATTTT.

The V gene is TRBV6-1, the J gene TRBJ1-2, with TRBD1 as a possible D gene (5 bases). This CDR3 is 15 amino acids long. With 2 bases removed from V and 3 bases from J, the gap between germline ends came to 13 bases. Germline CDR1 is MNHNS and CDR2 is SASEGT. The CDR3: CASSEFSRGDYGYTF. As DNA, the CDR3 is TGTGCCAGCAGTGAATTTTCGAGGGGAGACTATGGCTACACCTTC.

The table lists this clone with a few counts. The gene calls are TRBV7-2 and TRBJ1-5; D unresolved. CDR3 size: 14 residues. Trimming cost V 1 base and J 1 base, with 5 bases left between them. Per the germline V gene, CDR1 is SGHTA and CDR2 is FQGNSA. The CDR3 spells CASSLGVSNQPQHF. CDR3 sequence (DNA): TGTGCCAGCAGCTTAGGAGTCAGCAATCAGCCCCAGCATTTT.

The V and J genes are TRBV7-2 and TRBJ1-5; D remains ambiguous. The V gene's germline CDR1 is SGHTA and CDR2 FQGNSA. V was cut by 1 base and J by 4 bases, with 11 bases left in between. CDR3 length: 15 amino acids. DNA for the CDR3: TGTGCCAGCAGCTTAGGATTGGACGGTAATCAGCCCCAGCATTTT. Translation: CASSLGLDGNQPQHF.

The J gene is TRBJ1-2, the V gene TRBV27, with 11 bases identical to TRBD1. The V gene's germline CDR1 is MNHEY and CDR2 SMNVEV (reference sequence). The CDR3 is 16 amino acids. With 0 bases clipped from V and 5 bases from J, the junction kept 5 bases outside the gene matches. In DNA form, the CDR3 reads TGTGCCAGCAGTTTATCGGGACAGGGGGTTAGGTATGGCTACACCTTC. Protein sequence: CASSLSGQGVRYGYTF.

V is TRBV7-9 and J is TRBJ2-3; TRBD1 aligns across 12 bases. V was clipped by 8 bases and J by 4 bases; unmatched bases: 4. This CDR3 contains 14 residues. From germline, CDR1 is SEHNR and CDR2 FQNEAQ (reference sequence). In DNA, the CDR3 is TGTGCCAGCGCAAGGGACAGGGGGCCAGATACGCAGTATTTT. This sequence encodes CASARDRGPDTQYF.

The V and J genes are TRBV19 and TRBJ1-3, with D unclear. Trimming removed 1 base from V and 4 bases from J, with 8 bases in between. CDR1 is LNHDA and CDR2 is SQIVND in the germline V gene (reference sequence). This CDR3 is built from 14 residues. CDR3 residues: CASSIVGSGNTIYF. The CDR3 DNA reads TGTGCCAGTAGTATAGTTGGATCGGGAAACACCATATATTTT.

The J gene is TRBJ2-1, the V gene TRBV7-8; 13 bases are shared with TRBD2. The CDR3 consists of 15 residues. The J segment lost 7 bases and the V segment lost 5 bases, leaving 5 bases of the junction unmatched. The V gene's germline CDR1 is SGHVS and CDR2 FQNEAQ. The CDR3, as DNA: TGTGCCAGCAGCCCCCCGGGACTAGCGGGGAATGAGCAGTTCTTC. Translated: CASSPPGLAGNEQFF.

This clone was seen just once. This chain links TRBV6-1 with TRBJ1-2; a possible D gene is TRBD1 (5 bases). V dropped 8 bases and J dropped 5 bases, with 12 bases sitting between them. Germline CDR1 MNHNS, CDR2 SASEGT. The CDR3 is made up of 12 amino acids. In DNA form, the CDR3 reads TGTGCCAGCTCTGGGGGAGGGTATGGCTACACCTTC. Translation: CASSGGGYGYTF.

The chain joins TRBV6-1 to TRBJ1-5; D not resolved. CDR1 MNHNS and CDR2 SASEGT come from the germline V gene. Trimming pared 3 bases from V and 3 bases from J, leaving 3 bases between. This CDR3 comprises 12 residues. CDR3 protein: CASSDANQPQHF. CDR3 coding DNA: TGTGCCAGCAGTGACGCCAATCAGCCCCAGCATTTT.

J is TRBJ1-2 and V is TRBV9; perhaps TRBD1 as D (5 bases). The CDR3 spans 16 residues. CDR1 and CDR2 from the germline V gene are SGDLS and YYNGEE. With 2 bases removed from V and 0 bases from J, the gap between germline ends came to 14 bases. The CDR3 sequence: CASSVKGTEPNYGYTF. As DNA, the CDR3 is TGTGCCAGCAGCGTGAAAGGGACGGAACCTAACTATGGCTACACCTTC.